The 17 T cell receptor beta chains below were found in one sample sequenced in a study of blood T cell repertoires in COVID-19. The table came from immunoSEQ multiplex PCR; TCRdb's copy has only in-frame clones and leaves some out. The sample contains about 300,000 clones, about 89% of which appear only once. The sample taken for sequencing was PBMCs or T cells enriched from blood (not recorded which). These receptors were taken from a man aged 55 to 70 who had recovered from COVID-19.

V and J are TRBV2 and TRBJ1-1; D gene ambiguous. The germline V and J ends were trimmed by 1 base and 0 bases, with 9 bases remaining between them. Germline CDR1 is SNHLY and CDR2 is FYNNEI. CDR3 length equals 15 residues. The CDR3 is CASSEVAALNTEAFF. In DNA, the CDR3 is TGTGCCAGCAGTGAAGTGGCGGCCTTGAACACTGAAGCTTTCTTT.

V and J are TRBV4-1 and TRBJ2-7, with 8 bases identical to TRBD2. Losses at the gene ends were 4 bases for V and 2 bases for J; bases not matched to a gene: 10. The CDR3 consists of 16 residues. From germline, CDR1 is MGHRA and CDR2 YSYEKL. The CDR3 bases are TGCGCCAGCAGCCTCCGTCCCCTTAGCGGGACCTACGAGCAGTACTTC. Protein product: CASSLRPLSGTYEQYF.

The V call is TRBV27, the J call TRBJ2-1, with 8 positions matching TRBD1. The CDR3 is 12 amino acids. V lost 6 bases to trimming and J lost 7 bases; unmatched junction nucleotides: 2. In germline, CDR1 is MNHEY, CDR2 SMNVEV (reference sequence). The CDR3 is CASSHRGNEQFF. In DNA, the CDR3 is TGTGCCAGCAGCCACAGGGGGAATGAGCAGTTCTTC.

The rearrangement uses TRBV15 and TRBJ1-1; 8 nucleotides align to TRBD1. The CDR3 has 13 residues. From germline, CDR1 is LNHNV and CDR2 YYDKDF (reference sequence). V lost 4 bases and J lost 7; bases outside the gene matches: 5. The DNA for the CDR3 is TGTGCCACCAGCACTAGACAGGGGAGTGAAGCTTTCTTT. This encodes CATSTRQGSEAFF.

J is TRBJ2-1 and V is TRBV28; the match to TRBD2 covers 8 bases. The germline V gene has CDR1 MDHEN and CDR2 SYDVKM. Losses at the gene ends were 7 bases for V and 9 bases for J; bases not matched to a gene: 5. This CDR3 region has 12 residues. CDR3: CASTGLVGEQFF. CDR3 sequence (DNA): TGTGCCAGCACGGGACTAGTTGGTGAGCAGTTCTTC.

The V call is TRBV12-3 or TRBV12-4, the J call TRBJ1-1; D unclear. CDR3 length: 12 residues. Between the trimmed V and J ends, which lost 3 bases and 6 bases, there was a span of 8 bases. The CDR3 DNA sequence: TGTGCCAGCAGTTTTGCGGGCTCTGAAGCTTTCTTT. Residues: CASSFAGSEAFF.

V gene TRBV20-1 combines with J gene TRBJ2-1; 8 bases are a match to TRBD2. The CDR3 totals 16 residues. The germline V gene has CDR1 DFQATT and CDR2 SNEGSKA (reference sequence). With V trimmed by 3 bases and J by 0 bases, 7 bases remained unmatched. DNA of the CDR3: TGCAGTGCTAGTAAGGGCGGGGGGAGCTCCTACAATGAGCAGTTCTTC. It codes for CSASKGGGSSYNEQFF.

V and J are TRBV7-8 and TRBJ2-7, with TRBD1 identical over 9 bases. This CDR3 contains 16 residues. Germline CDR1 and CDR2: SGHVS and FQNEAQ. With 2 bases clipped from V and 2 bases from J, the junction kept 7 bases outside the gene matches. The CDR3 region has the DNA TGTGCCAGCAGCTTAACCGGGACAGGGAATCCCTACGAGCAGTACTTC. It codes for CASSLTGTGNPYEQYF.

The rearrangement uses TRBV5-1 and TRBJ2-2; possibly TRBD1 for D (6 bases). Germline CDR1 is SGHRS and CDR2 is YFSETQ. Trimming left V 4 bases short and J 5 bases short, with 21 bases between. This CDR3 comprises 17 residues. CDR3 bases: TGCGCCAGCAGCGGGGCTTATGGGGGCGCGGAAACCGGGGAGCTGTTTTTT. It translates to CASSGAYGGAETGELFF.

This rearrangement joins TRBV3-1 (or the pseudogene TRBV3-2) to TRBJ1-4, with D maybe TRBD1 (5 bases). Trimming stripped 5 bases from V and 0 bases from J, with 16 bases between. Germline values: CDR1 LGHDT, CDR2 YNNKEL (reference sequence). This CDR3 is built from 17 residues. In nucleotides, the CDR3 is TGTGCCAGCAGCTTCAGGACAACGGCAACAACTAATGAAAAACTGTTTTTT. Its protein is CASSFRTTATTNEKLFF.

This clone came up a few times. The chain employs TRBV5-1 and TRBJ2-7; no clear D gene. Trimming removed 0 bases at V and 2 bases at J, with 12 bases between. Germline V gives CDR1 SGHRS, CDR2 YFSETQ. This CDR3 contains 15 residues. The CDR3 DNA reads TGCGCCAGCAGCTTGGACTCAATCTTAGCCTACGAGCAGTACTTC. Residues: CASSLDSILAYEQYF.

This clone was found once. The chain is built from TRBV19 and TRBJ2-1; TRBD2 matches at 12 bases. The CDR3 length is 15 residues. With V trimmed by 5 bases and J by 4 bases, 3 bases remained unmatched. CDR1 is LNHDA and CDR2 is SQIVND in the germline V gene (reference sequence). This CDR3 reads CASSETSGSYNEQFF. CDR3 nucleotides: TGTGCCAGTAGTGAGACTAGCGGGAGTTACAATGAGCAGTTCTTC.

This chain connects TRBV28 to TRBJ1-2; no firm D call. Per germline, CDR1 MDHEN and CDR2 SYDVKM. The CDR3 loop spans 12 amino acids. Trimming cost V 6 bases and J 5 bases, with 10 bases left between them. In DNA, the CDR3 is TGTGCCAGCAGCTTAAACCTATATGGCTACACCTTC. Amino acid sequence: CASSLNLYGYTF.

The chain is built from TRBV7-2 and TRBJ1-2; D remains unclear. This CDR3 comprises 13 residues. The V end was cut by 3 bases, the J end by 10 bases, with 15 bases between. Germline loops: CDR1 SGHTA, CDR2 FQGNSA. Here the CDR3 reads CASSFGTPRDYTF. CDR3 nucleotides: TGTGCCAGCAGCTTTGGAACCCCCCGGGACTACACCTTC.

The chain recombines TRBV18 with TRBJ1-2; TRBD1 matches at 11 bases. The CDR3 contains 18 residues. J gave up 6 bases and V 1 base, and 13 bases lay outside the gene matches. The V gene's germline CDR1 is KGHSH and CDR2 LQKENI. CDR3 in DNA: TGTGCCAGCTCACCACGGGTATCCGGGACAGGGGGTATCGATGGCTACACCTTC. Translation: CASSPRVSGTGGIDGYTF.

This chain uses TRBV27 with TRBJ2-1; 9 bases line up with TRBD1. Germline CDR1 reads MNHEY; CDR2 reads SMNVEV (reference sequence). This CDR3 is 14 amino acids long. V lost 9 bases to trimming and J lost 8 bases; unmatched junction nucleotides: 11. CDR3 in amino acids: CARPSQGARDEQFF. The CDR3 DNA sequence: TGTGCCAGACCTTCACAGGGGGCGAGGGATGAGCAGTTCTTC.

The chain recombines TRBV7-2 with TRBJ1-1; a possible D gene is TRBD1 (5 bases). CDR3 size: 13 residues. Germline values: CDR1 SGHTA, CDR2 FQGNSA. Trimming took off 7 bases at V and 4 bases at J, with 13 bases between the two ends. The chain's CDR3 is CASTRSQGTEAFF. DNA for the CDR3: TGTGCCAGCACCCGGTCCCAGGGCACTGAAGCTTTCTTT.